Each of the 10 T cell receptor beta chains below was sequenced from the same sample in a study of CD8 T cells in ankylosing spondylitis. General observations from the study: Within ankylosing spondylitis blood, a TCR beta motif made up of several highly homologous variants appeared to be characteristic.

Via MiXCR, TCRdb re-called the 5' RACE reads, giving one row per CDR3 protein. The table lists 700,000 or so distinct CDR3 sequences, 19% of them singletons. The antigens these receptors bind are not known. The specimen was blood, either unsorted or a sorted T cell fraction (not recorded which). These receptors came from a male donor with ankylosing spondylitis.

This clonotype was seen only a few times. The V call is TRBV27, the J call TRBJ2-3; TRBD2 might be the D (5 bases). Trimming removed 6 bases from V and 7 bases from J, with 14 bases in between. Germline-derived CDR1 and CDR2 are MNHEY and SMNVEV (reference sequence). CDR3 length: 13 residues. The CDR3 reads CASRFQLAYTQYF. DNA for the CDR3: TGTGCCAGCAGATTCCAGCTAGCATATACGCAGTATTTT.

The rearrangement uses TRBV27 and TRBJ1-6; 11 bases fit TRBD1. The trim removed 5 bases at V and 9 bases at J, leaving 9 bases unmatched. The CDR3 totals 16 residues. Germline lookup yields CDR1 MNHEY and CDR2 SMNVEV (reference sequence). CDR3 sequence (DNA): TGTGCCAGCAGTCAGGGACAGGGGGTTGAAAGTTCACCCCTCCACTTT. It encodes CASSQGQGVESSPLHF.

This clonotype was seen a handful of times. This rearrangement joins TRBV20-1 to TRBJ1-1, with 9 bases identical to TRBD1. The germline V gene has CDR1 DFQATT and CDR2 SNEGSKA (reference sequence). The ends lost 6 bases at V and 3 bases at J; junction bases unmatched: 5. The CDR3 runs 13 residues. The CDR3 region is CSANRGLDTEAFF. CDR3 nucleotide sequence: TGCAGTGCCAACAGGGGGCTTGACACTGAAGCTTTCTTT.

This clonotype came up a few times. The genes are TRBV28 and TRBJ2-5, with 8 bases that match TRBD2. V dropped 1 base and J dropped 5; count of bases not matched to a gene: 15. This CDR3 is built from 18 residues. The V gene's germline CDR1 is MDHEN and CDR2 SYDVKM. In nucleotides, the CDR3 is TGTGCCAGCAGTTTATTTACGGGGGGCGGGAGGCTCGCGGAGACCCAGTACTTC. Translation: CASSLFTGGGRLAETQYF.

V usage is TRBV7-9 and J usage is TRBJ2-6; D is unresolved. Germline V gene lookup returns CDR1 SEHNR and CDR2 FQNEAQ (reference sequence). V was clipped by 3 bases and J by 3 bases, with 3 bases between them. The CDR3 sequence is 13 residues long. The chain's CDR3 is CASSFYGANVLTF. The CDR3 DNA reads TGTGCCAGCAGCTTCTATGGGGCCAACGTCCTGACTTTC.

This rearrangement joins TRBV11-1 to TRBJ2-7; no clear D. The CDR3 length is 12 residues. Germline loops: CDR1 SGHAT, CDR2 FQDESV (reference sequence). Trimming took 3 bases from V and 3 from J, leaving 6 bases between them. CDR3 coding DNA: TGTGCCAGCAGCTTCGCGGACTACGAGCAGTACTTC. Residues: CASSFADYEQYF.

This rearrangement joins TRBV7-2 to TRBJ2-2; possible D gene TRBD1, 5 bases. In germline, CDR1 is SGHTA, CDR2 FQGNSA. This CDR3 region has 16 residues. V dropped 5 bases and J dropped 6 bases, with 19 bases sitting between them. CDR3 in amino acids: CASSATIRGEAGELFF. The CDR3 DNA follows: TGTGCCAGCAGCGCAACTATAAGGGGTGAAGCCGGGGAGCTGTTTTTT.

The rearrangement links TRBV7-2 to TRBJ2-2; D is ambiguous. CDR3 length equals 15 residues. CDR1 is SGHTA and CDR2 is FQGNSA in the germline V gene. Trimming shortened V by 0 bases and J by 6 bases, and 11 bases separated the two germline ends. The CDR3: CASSLARQRAGELFF. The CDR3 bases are TGTGCCAGCAGCTTAGCACGGCAAAGGGCCGGGGAGCTGTTTTTT.

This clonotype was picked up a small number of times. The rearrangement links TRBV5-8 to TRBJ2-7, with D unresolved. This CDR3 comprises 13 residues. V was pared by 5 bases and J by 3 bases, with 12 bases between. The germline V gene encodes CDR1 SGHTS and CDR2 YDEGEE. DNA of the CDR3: TGTGCCAGCAGGGAAGGGTATATCTACGAGCAGTACTTC. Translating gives CASREGYIYEQYF.

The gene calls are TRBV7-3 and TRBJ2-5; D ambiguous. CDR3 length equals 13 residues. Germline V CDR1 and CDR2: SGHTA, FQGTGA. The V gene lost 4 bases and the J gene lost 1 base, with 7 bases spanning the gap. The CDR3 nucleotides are TGTGCCAGCAGCTCCGCCCCCCAAGAGACCCAGTACTTC. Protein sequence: CASSSAPQETQYF.